The next 10 T cell receptor beta chains were all read from a single sample in a study of blood T cell repertoires in COVID-19 (dated by TCRdb to about 2020). Library preparation employed the immunoSEQ multiplex PCR assay. In TCRdb, the immuneACCESS table is reduced to in-frame sequences with V and J assigned. These tables do not hold every clone; where another copy was compared, an unresolved V gene accounts for under half, and the others remain unexplained. This sample holds under 250,000 clones; approximately 84% were observed only once. The biggest ten clones account for around 10% of the sample. The sample comprised peripheral blood. These receptors were obtained from a man aged 50 or older with COVID-19, enrolled during active disease.

The CDR3: CASSPGQGNYGYTF. For the CDR3, the DNA is TGTGCCAGCAGCCCCGGTCAGGGTAACTATGGCTACACCTTC. The chain combines TRBV7-9 with TRBJ1-2; a weak D match, TRBD1 (5 bases). The CDR3 covers 14 residues. CDR1 and CDR2 (germline): SEHNR, FQNEAQ (reference sequence). V was shortened by 5 bases and J by 1 base, with 11 bases between the two germline ends.

The J gene is TRBJ2-1, the V gene TRBV5-6; a weak D match, TRBD2 (6 bases). The CDR3 extends over 15 amino acids. Germline loops: CDR1 SGHDT, CDR2 YYEEEE. V was pared by 0 bases and J by 7 bases, with 14 bases between. CDR3 in DNA: TGTGCCAGCAGCTTGGGTAGCGGACATACGAATGAGCAGTTCTTC. Protein product: CASSLGSGHTNEQFF.

This clone was observed a single time. The gene calls are TRBV19 and TRBJ2-7; D possibly corresponds to TRBD2 (6 bases). The CDR3 runs 13 residues. Trimming stripped 5 bases from V and 3 bases from J, with 11 bases between. Germline assignment: CDR1 LNHDA and CDR2 SQIVND (reference sequence). The CDR3 nucleotides read TGTGCCAGTAGTCTACGGGGGAGCTACGAGCAGTACTTC. Protein sequence: CASSLRGSYEQYF.

This clone was recorded a few times. The genes are TRBV12-5 and TRBJ2-3; 7 bases are shared with TRBD1. The germline V gene has CDR1 LGHNT and CDR2 FRNRAP. CDR3 size: 17 residues. The V segment lost 0 bases and the J segment 7 bases; nucleotides outside the gene matches: 13. CDR3 loop: CASGLVASGQLMYTQYF. The CDR3 DNA follows: TGTGCTAGTGGTTTGGTCGCCTCGGGACAGCTCATGTATACGCAGTATTTT.

The CDR3 region is CSVLQGAHYGYTF. The CDR3 DNA reads TGCAGCGTCCTACAGGGGGCGCATTATGGCTACACCTTC. V and J are TRBV29-1 and TRBJ1-2; 9 positions match TRBD1. Germline V CDR1 and CDR2: SQVTM, ANQGSEA. CDR3 length: 13 residues. The V gene end was trimmed by 6 bases and the J gene end by 5 bases; junction bases not matched to a gene: 7.

The rearrangement uses TRBV27 and TRBJ2-2; 7 nucleotides line up with TRBD1. This CDR3 is built from 14 residues. Unmatched junction bases numbered 6, after V lost 6 bases and J lost 5 bases. Germline V gene data show CDR1 as MNHEY and CDR2 as SMNVEV (reference sequence). The CDR3 DNA reads as TGTGCCAGCAGGGCGACAGGGAGTACCGGGGAGCTGTTTTTT. Protein: CASRATGSTGELFF.

This clone was seen a single time. The chain combines TRBV7-7 with TRBJ2-7; TRBD1 matches 8 bases. The CDR3 runs to 15 residues. Germline V gene lookup returns CDR1 SSHAT and CDR2 FNYEAQ (reference sequence). V was clipped by 5 bases and J by 4 bases; unmatched bases: 10. In DNA, the CDR3 is TGTGCCAGCAGCCTAAACAGGGGGACGAGTTACGAGCAGTACTTC. Protein: CASSLNRGTSYEQYF.

J is TRBJ1-2 and V is TRBV28; D possibly corresponds to TRBD1 (6 bases). The V end was cut by 2 bases, the J end by 1 base, with 8 bases between. The V gene's germline CDR1 is MDHEN and CDR2 SYDVKM. The CDR3 has 14 residues. The CDR3 coding sequence is TGTGCCAGCAGTTTACAGGGGAGTAACTATGGCTACACCTTC. Its protein is CASSLQGSNYGYTF.

The CDR3 loop is CATSRAGGVTRGNTGELFF. The CDR3 DNA reads as TGTGCCACCAGCAGAGCAGGAGGTGTGACCAGGGGAAACACCGGGGAGCTGTTTTTT. The V and J genes are TRBV15 and TRBJ2-2, with D maybe TRBD1 (6 bases). The CDR3 sequence is 19 residues long. V was clipped by 1 base and J by 2 bases, with 20 bases between them. Per the germline V gene, CDR1 is LNHNV and CDR2 is YYDKDF (reference sequence).

The V gene is TRBV19, the J gene TRBJ2-5, with 9 bases lining up with TRBD1. Per the germline V gene, CDR1 is LNHDA and CDR2 is SQIVND (reference sequence). The CDR3 totals 14 residues. V lost 8 bases to trimming and J lost 1 base; unmatched junction nucleotides: 5. In DNA form, the CDR3 reads TGTGCCAGTCGGCAGGACAGGGGCCAAGAGACCCAGTACTTC. It specifies CASRQDRGQETQYF.